The 15 T cell receptor beta chains below were found in one sample sequenced in a study of blood T cell repertoires in COVID-19. Data came from immunoSEQ multiplex PCR; TCRdb stores just in-frame clones and leaves some out. The sample has a few hundred thousand clones; 80% to 90% are singletons. Sequencing input: peripheral blood. These TCRs come from a woman between 45 and 60 years old with acute or convalescent COVID-19.

The chain couples TRBV27 to TRBJ2-1; 12 nucleotides line up with TRBD2. The V gene's germline CDR1 is MNHEY and CDR2 SMNVEV (reference sequence). The CDR3 sequence is 16 residues long. Germline trimming cut 6 bases from V and 12 bases from J; bases unmatched to any gene: 15. This chain's CDR3 is CASRLSWASGRALQFF. In DNA, the CDR3 is TGTGCCAGCAGACTTTCTTGGGCTAGCGGGAGGGCCCTGCAGTTCTTC.

The rearrangement links TRBV5-1 to TRBJ2-5; the D gene is possibly TRBD2 (5 bases). The CDR3 sequence is 15 residues long. Trimming pared 2 bases from V and 2 bases from J, leaving 13 bases between. Germline CDR1 reads SGHRS; CDR2 reads YFSETQ. The CDR3 region is CASSLSSRRQETQYF. The CDR3 DNA is TGCGCCAGCAGCTTATCTAGCAGGAGACAAGAGACCCAGTACTTC.

This chain joins TRBV28 and TRBJ1-2, with 11 bases fitting TRBD1. The CDR3 extends over 15 amino acids. V lost 7 bases and J lost 3; bases outside the gene matches: 7. CDR1 is MDHEN and CDR2 is SYDVKM in the germline V gene. For the CDR3, the DNA is TGTGCCAGCAACGAAGGACAGGGGGCGTACTATGGCTACACCTTC. Encoded protein: CASNEGQGAYYGYTF.

The chain joins TRBV2 to TRBJ2-5; tentative D call: TRBD2 (6 bases). Germline V CDR1 and CDR2: SNHLY, FYNNEI. Trimming took 10 bases from V and 4 from J, leaving 16 bases between them. This CDR3 has 13 residues. The CDR3 reads CATGAVDGETQYF. The CDR3 bases are TGTGCCACGGGAGCGGTAGACGGAGAGACCCAGTACTTC.

This chain joins TRBV12-3 or TRBV12-4 and TRBJ1-1, with D possibly TRBD1 on 6 matching bases. The length of the CDR3 is 12 residues. The germline V and J ends were trimmed by 5 bases and 6 bases, with 10 bases remaining between them. This CDR3 is CASSPDSSEAFF. CDR3 nucleotide sequence: TGTGCCAGCAGTCCGGACAGTTCTGAAGCTTTCTTT.

The V gene is TRBV6-5, the J gene TRBJ1-1; D remains ambiguous. Germline V gene sequence: CDR1 MNHEY, CDR2 SVGAGI. V was shortened by 2 bases and J by 2 bases, with 9 bases between the two germline ends. This CDR3 has 14 amino acids. CDR3 DNA sequence: TGTGCCAGCAGTTACCTCGGGGAAAACACTGAAGCTTTCTTT. Translated: CASSYLGENTEAFF.

This rearrangement joins TRBV9 to TRBJ2-5; D not certain. The V and J ends lost 3 bases and 5 bases respectively, with 8 bases between them. The CDR3 is 12 residues long. CDR1 is SGDLS, CDR2 YYNGEE, per germline. The CDR3 region has the DNA TGTGCCAGCAGCGACACCCTGGAGACCCAGTACTTC. Translation: CASSDTLETQYF.

The chain joins TRBV7-3 to TRBJ2-2; D possibly corresponds to TRBD2 (6 bases). Trimming shortened V by 1 base and J by 6 bases, and 24 bases separated the two germline ends. CDR1 is SGHTA, CDR2 FQGTGA, per germline. This CDR3 is built from 19 residues. The CDR3 sequence is CASSLMGLAGSVVAGELFF. Here the CDR3 DNA reads TGTGCCAGCAGCTTAATGGGGTTGGCGGGGTCAGTAGTCGCCGGGGAGCTGTTTTTT.

CDR3: CASSQEGTSGSYSYNEQFF. CDR3 bases: TGTGCCAGCAGCCAAGAAGGGACTAGCGGGAGTTACTCCTACAATGAGCAGTTCTTC. The chain combines TRBV3-1 (or the pseudogene TRBV3-2) with TRBJ2-1; TRBD2 aligns across 14 bases. The CDR3 spans 19 residues. Germline CDR1 LGHDT, CDR2 YNNKEL (reference sequence). Trimming removed 0 bases from V and 0 bases from J; junction bases left unmatched: 4.

The chain uses TRBV27 and TRBJ1-2; D uncertain. Trimming shortened V by 1 base and J by 8 bases, and 20 bases separated the two germline ends. The CDR3 loop spans 16 amino acids. Germline CDR1 and CDR2: MNHEY and SMNVEV (reference sequence). The CDR3 is CASSLLGTAQTRGYTF. CDR3 nucleotides: TGTGCCAGCAGTTTATTAGGAACAGCTCAAACCCGGGGCTACACCTTC.

The chain links TRBV18 to TRBJ1-1; maybe TRBD1 (5 bases). V dropped 3 bases and J dropped 10 bases, with 21 bases sitting between them. The CDR3 has 15 residues. The germline V gene has CDR1 KGHSH and CDR2 LQKENI. The CDR3 loop is CASSPKTLSRQGAFF. The DNA of the CDR3 is TGTGCCAGCTCACCTAAAACCCTAAGCAGGCAGGGAGCTTTCTTT. The complete variable domain, with remaining parts taken from reference TRBV18 and TRBJ1-1, reads NAGVMQNPRHLVRRRGQEARLRCSPMKGHSHVYWYRQLPEEGLKFMVYLQKENIIDESGMPKERFSAEFPKEGPSILRIQQVVRGDSAAYFCASSPKTLSRQGAFFGQGTRLTVV.

To note about this clone: The same CDR3 arises from other DNA sequences in this sample as well. The chain combines TRBV24-1 with TRBJ2-1, with 13 nucleotides matching TRBD2. With 4 bases clipped from V and 4 bases from J, the junction kept 3 bases outside the gene matches. Per germline, CDR1 KGHDR and CDR2 SFDVKD. CDR3 length: 16 amino acids. The CDR3 nucleotides are TGTGCCACCAGTGACCCGGGACTAGCGGGGTACAATGAGCAGTTCTTC. Translated: CATSDPGLAGYNEQFF.

The chain recombines TRBV10-3 with TRBJ1-2; 7 positions agree with TRBD1. V shed 4 bases, J shed 4 bases, and the junction held 9 bases outside the gene matches. This CDR3 is 15 amino acids long. CDR1 is ENHRY and CDR2 is SYGVKD in the germline V gene. DNA for the CDR3: TGTGCCATCAGTGCTGGCTCCGGGACAGCCTATGGCTACACCTTC. Translated: CAISAGSGTAYGYTF.

V and J are TRBV9 and TRBJ1-2; D may be TRBD1 (6 bases). CDR1 and CDR2 (germline): SGDLS, YYNGEE. V was cut by 7 bases and J by 5 bases, with 18 bases left in between. The CDR3 runs to 14 residues. CDR3 sequence: CASSWGGQRYGYTF. The CDR3 nucleotides read TGTGCCAGCTCATGGGGTGGACAGCGTTATGGCTACACCTTC.

The V call is TRBV19, the J call TRBJ2-7; no definite D call. Trimming cost V 3 bases and J 3 bases, with 9 bases left between them. Germline-derived CDR1 and CDR2 are LNHDA and SQIVND (reference sequence). The length of the CDR3 is 13 residues. The CDR3 DNA is TGTGCCAGTAGTATCTGGCTTTTCTACGAGCAGTACTTC. It translates to CASSIWLFYEQYF.